This T cell receptor beta chain is from a study of follicular helper T cells after annual influenza vaccination. On the study more broadly: Across the 2013-2014, 2014-2015 and 2015-2016 vaccination seasons, some subjects were resampled. Study results and caveats: Successive annual vaccinations recalled a recurrent oligoclonal ICOS+CD38+ cTfh response with influenza-specific clonotypes.

Concerning this clone itself: Its antigen remains unknown.

Measured with immunoSEQ multiplex PCR; TCRdb has only the in-frame clones, and not every one. The sample holds approximately 12,000 clones; approximately 80% are singletons and the top ten take 3.6%. Time point: 2015-2016 season, pre-vaccination. Adults received seasonal inactivated influenza vaccine, with sorted blood CD4 subsets sequenced before and after. ICOS+CD38+ and ICOS-CD38- fractions were sorted from non-naive CD4+CXCR5+PD-1+ cells. Germline V gene sequence: CDR1 MDHEN, CDR2 SYDVKM. The CDR3 length is 12 residues. The V end lost 4 bases, the J end lost 4 bases, and 7 bases lay between the germline ends.

The source is an adult who received the influenza vaccine. This chain connects TRBV28 to TRBJ1-2; the D is unclear. Specimen: CXCR5+ CD38- circulating T follicular helper cells from blood, collected on the day of influenza vaccination. Documented subset: circulating Tfh, non-naive CD4+CXCR5+PD-1+ (ICOS+CD38+ or ICOS-CD38-). The CDR3 loop is CASSSQTYGYTF. The CDR3 region has the DNA TGTGCCAGCAGTTCGCAGACCTATGGCTACACCTTC.